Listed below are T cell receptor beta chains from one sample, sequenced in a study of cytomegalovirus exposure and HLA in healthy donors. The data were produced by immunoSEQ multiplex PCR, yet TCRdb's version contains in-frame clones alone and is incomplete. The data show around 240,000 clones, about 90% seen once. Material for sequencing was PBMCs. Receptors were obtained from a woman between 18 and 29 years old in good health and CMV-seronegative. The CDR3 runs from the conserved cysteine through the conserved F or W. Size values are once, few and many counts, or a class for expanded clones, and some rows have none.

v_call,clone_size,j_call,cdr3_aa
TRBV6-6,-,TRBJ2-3,CATTPPGGTDTQYF
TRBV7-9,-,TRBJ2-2,CASSLGQGLGELFF
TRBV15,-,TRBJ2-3,CATSRARGGTDTQYF
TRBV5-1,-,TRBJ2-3,CASSLGAGVNTDTQYF
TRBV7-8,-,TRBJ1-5,CASSLMSGNQPQHF
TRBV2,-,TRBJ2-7,CASSEQTGSYEQYF
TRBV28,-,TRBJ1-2,CASSLGRGLHLYGYTF
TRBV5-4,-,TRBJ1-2,CASSLAPGGAYGYTF
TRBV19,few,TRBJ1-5,CASSIDRGQRPQHF
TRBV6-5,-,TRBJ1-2,CASVQGAGLDYTF
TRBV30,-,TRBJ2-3,CAWSEGSGDPSTDTQYF
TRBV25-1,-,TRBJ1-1,CASGENMNTEAFF
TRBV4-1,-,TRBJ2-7,CASSQSSSYEQYF
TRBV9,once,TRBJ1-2,CASSPRQGRYGYTF
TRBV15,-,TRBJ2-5,CATSRASGETQYF
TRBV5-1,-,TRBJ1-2,CASSSQGANYGYTF
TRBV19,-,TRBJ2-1,CASRGGSSYNEQFF
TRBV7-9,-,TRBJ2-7,CASSRFASQGINYEQYF
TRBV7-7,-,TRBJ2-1,CASSPGLMSSYNEQFF
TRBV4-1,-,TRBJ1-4,CASSQDSGPNEKLFF
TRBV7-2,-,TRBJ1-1,CASSQAQTNTEAFF
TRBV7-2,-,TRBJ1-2,CASSLGQGAYGYTF
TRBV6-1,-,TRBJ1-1,CASSEWGLTNTEAFF
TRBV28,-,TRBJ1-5,CASSRDISNQPQHF
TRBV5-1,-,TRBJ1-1,CASSPQGAGTEAFF
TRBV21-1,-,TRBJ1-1,CASSKWQGATEAFF
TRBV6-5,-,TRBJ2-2,CASSRTGAHTGELFF
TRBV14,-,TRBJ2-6,CASSQIGGISGGANVLTF
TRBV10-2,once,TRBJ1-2,CASSEERVYGYTF
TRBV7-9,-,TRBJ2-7,CASSSDRGGEQYF
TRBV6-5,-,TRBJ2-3,CASSPWTGVTDTQYF
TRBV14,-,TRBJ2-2,CASSHPGQGNRGGELFF
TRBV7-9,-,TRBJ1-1,CASSLTGTKNTEAFF
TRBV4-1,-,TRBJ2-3,CASSQLAIDTQYF
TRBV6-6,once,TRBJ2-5,CASRPGQGYQETQYF
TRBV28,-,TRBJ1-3,CASSLVAASGNTIYF
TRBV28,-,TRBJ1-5,CASRQGGQSNQPQHF
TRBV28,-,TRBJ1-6,CASSYQDSPLHF
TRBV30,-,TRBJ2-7,CAWSRGDEQYF
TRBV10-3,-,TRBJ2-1,CAISESVGDRGNEQFF
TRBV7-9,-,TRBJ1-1,CASSFTQGTEAFF
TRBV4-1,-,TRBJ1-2,CASSQFGTNYGYTF
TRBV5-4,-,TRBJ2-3,CASSQTGGGTDTQYF
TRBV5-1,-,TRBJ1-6,CASRQDALSSYNSPLHF
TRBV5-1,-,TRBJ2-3,CASSLAEGTDTQYF
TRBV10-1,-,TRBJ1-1,CASSESPGVTEAFF
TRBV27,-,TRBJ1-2,CASSPFWTAEVGYTF
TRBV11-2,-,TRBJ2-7,CASSLTSGGALEYF
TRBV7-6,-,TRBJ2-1,CASSLAAGGNPYNEQFF
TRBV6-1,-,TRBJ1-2,CASSEIGRGLVFGGYTF
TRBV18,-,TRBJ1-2,CASSPTGTGDYGYTF
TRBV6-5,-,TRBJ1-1,CASSWTAMNTEAFF
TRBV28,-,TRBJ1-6,CASSLKSPGTPYNSPLHF
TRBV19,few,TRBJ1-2,CASSSTGEDYGYTF
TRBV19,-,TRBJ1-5,CASSMGQGSQPQHF
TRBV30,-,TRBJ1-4,CAWSVDRTATNEKLFF
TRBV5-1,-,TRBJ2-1,CASSLLEANEQFF